The 11 T cell receptor beta chains reported below all come from one sample, sequenced in a study of T cell repertoires in cytomegalovirus infection. Their target antigens are unknown. A single record per CDR3 protein comes from TCRdb applying MiXCR to the reads. Here the sample spans approximately 500,000 distinct CDR3 sequences, around 30% being singletons. Sequencing was performed on cultured PBMCs, taken from culture after CMV antigen stimulation. The origin of the receptors is a human donor in good health (CMV status not recorded). Some clones in this sample may be carry-over from other donors' samples.

This clonotype was observed a few times. This chain joins TRBV7-6 and TRBJ2-3, with 8 bases fitting TRBD2. CDR1 and CDR2 (germline): SGHVS, FNYEAQ. J gave up 4 bases and V 6 bases, and 9 bases lay outside the gene matches. The CDR3 spans 15 residues. CDR3 DNA: TGTGCCAGCAGGACTCCCGGGACTAGGTCAGATACGCAGTATTTT. As protein: CASRTPGTRSDTQYF.

This clonotype was picked up a small number of times. V gene TRBV7-9 combines with J gene TRBJ2-5, with D unresolved. V lost 5 bases and J 1 base, leaving 20 bases between the germline ends. This CDR3 region has 17 residues. Germline V gene sequence: CDR1 SEHNR, CDR2 FQNEAQ (reference sequence). In DNA form, the CDR3 reads TGTGCCAGCAGCCATCCCAGTTGGCAGTCGGTCCAAGAGACCCAGTACTTC. Its translation: CASSHPSWQSVQETQYF.

The chain is built from TRBV6-1 and TRBJ1-6; D is possibly TRBD1 (6 bases). The V gene lost 6 bases and the J gene lost 7 bases, with 13 bases spanning the gap. This CDR3 has 14 amino acids. Per germline, CDR1 MNHNS and CDR2 SASEGT. CDR3 in amino acids: CASSLQGRNSPLHF. The CDR3 nucleotides read TGTGCCAGCAGCTTACAGGGTCGGAATTCACCCCTCCACTTT.

This clonotype was observed a few times. This chain links TRBV4-2 with TRBJ2-3; D is tentatively TRBD1 or TRBD2 (5 bases each). CDR1 and CDR2 (germline): LGHNA, YNFKEQ. V lost 0 bases and J 3 bases, leaving 10 bases between the germline ends. The length of the CDR3 is 15 residues. The CDR3 here is CASSQERGWTDTQYF. The CDR3 DNA follows: TGTGCCAGCAGCCAAGAGAGGGGATGGACAGATACGCAGTATTTT.

The V gene is TRBV28, the J gene TRBJ1-5; D perhaps matches TRBD1 (5 bases). The germline CDR1 and CDR2 sequences are MDHEN and SYDVKM. V was pared by 6 bases and J by 3 bases, with 24 bases between. The CDR3 is 18 amino acids. The CDR3 reads CASRNSRVTLPINQPQHF. CDR3 coding DNA: TGTGCCAGCAGAAATTCCAGGGTTACTCTTCCAATCAATCAGCCCCAGCATTTT.

This clonotype was recorded a few times. V is TRBV6-5 and J is TRBJ1-4; possibly TRBD1 for D (6 bases). V lost 0 bases and J lost 5, with 13 bases in between. Germline V gene data show CDR1 as MNHEY and CDR2 as SVGAGI. The CDR3 is 16 residues long. The CDR3 loop reads CASSYSSGRGNEKLFF. In DNA, the CDR3 is TGTGCCAGCAGTTACTCGAGCGGGAGGGGGAATGAAAAACTGTTTTTT.

This chain connects TRBV19 to TRBJ2-1, with unresolved D. This CDR3 has 13 amino acids. The V gene's germline CDR1 is LNHDA and CDR2 SQIVND (reference sequence). Trimming took 3 bases from V and 6 from J, leaving 9 bases between them. The CDR3 DNA reads TGTGCCAGTAGTATGGCACAGAGCAATGAGCAGTTCTTC. Amino acid sequence: CASSMAQSNEQFF.

This clonotype has at least ten counts. In nucleotides, the CDR3 is TGTGCCAGCAGCCCATACCTTAGGGGTTTTGCAACTAATGAAAAACTGTTTTTT. Encoded protein: CASSPYLRGFATNEKLFF. The V and J genes are TRBV7-2 and TRBJ1-4, with a possible D match to TRBD1 (5 bases). Germline CDR1 is SGHTA and CDR2 is FQGNSA. Trimming took 5 bases from V and 0 from J, leaving 19 bases between them. The CDR3 spans 18 residues.

A few counts support this clonotype. The chain uses TRBV19 and TRBJ1-3; D uncertain. V dropped 3 bases and J dropped 0 bases, with 12 bases sitting between them. Germline V gene lookup returns CDR1 LNHDA and CDR2 SQIVND (reference sequence). The CDR3 covers 16 residues. As DNA, the CDR3 is TGTGCCAGTAGTATGCGGAGGGATTACTCTGGAAACACCATATATTTT. Its translation is CASSMRRDYSGNTIYF.

A single count supports this clonotype. The germline gene is not matched at one end of the junction; a read error may be the cause. J is TRBJ2-7 and V is TRBV20-1; 7 positions match TRBD2. Germline lookup yields CDR1 DFQATT and CDR2 SNEGSKA (reference sequence). The CDR3 contains 15 residues. CDR3: CSARDRGSGTYVQYF. CDR3 nucleotide sequence: TGCAGTGCTAGAGACCGGGGGAGCGGGACCTACGTGCAGTACTTC.

The rearrangement links TRBV19 to TRBJ1-1; D gene unclear. V was shortened by 6 bases and J by 4 bases, with 15 bases between the two germline ends. This CDR3 contains 14 residues. CDR1 LNHDA and CDR2 SQIVND come from the germline V gene (reference sequence). The CDR3 region is CASRSPWGTTEAFF. The CDR3 DNA reads TGTGCCAGTAGATCCCCCTGGGGTACCACTGAAGCTTTCTTT.